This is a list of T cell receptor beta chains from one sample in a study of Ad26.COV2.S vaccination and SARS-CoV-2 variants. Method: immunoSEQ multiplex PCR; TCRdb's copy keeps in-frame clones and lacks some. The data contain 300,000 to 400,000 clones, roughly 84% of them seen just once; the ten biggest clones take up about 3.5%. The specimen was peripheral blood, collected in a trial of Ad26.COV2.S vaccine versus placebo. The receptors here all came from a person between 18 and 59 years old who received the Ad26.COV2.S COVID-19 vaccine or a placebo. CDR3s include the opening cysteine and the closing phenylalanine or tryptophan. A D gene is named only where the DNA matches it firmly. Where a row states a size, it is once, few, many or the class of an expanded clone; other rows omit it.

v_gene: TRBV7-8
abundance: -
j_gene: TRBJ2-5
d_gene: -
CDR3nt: TGTGCCAGCAGCCGCACCCTAGGGGGGGAGACCCAGTACTTC
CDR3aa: CASSRTLGGETQYF

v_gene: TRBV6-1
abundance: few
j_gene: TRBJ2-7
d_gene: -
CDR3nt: TGTGCCAGCAGTGAAAGAGTCCAAAGCTCCTACGAGCAGTACTTC
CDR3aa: CASSERVQSSYEQYF

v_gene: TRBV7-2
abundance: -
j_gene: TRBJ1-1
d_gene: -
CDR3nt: TGTGCCAGCAGCTCATACCCTGTCCTTTTCCACACTGAAGCTTTCTTT
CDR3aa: CASSSYPVLFHTEAFF

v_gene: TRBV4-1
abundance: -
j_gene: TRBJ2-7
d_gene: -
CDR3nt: TGCGCCAGCCAGACAAAAGACAGGGCGGGGTACGAGCAGTACTTC
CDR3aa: CASQTKDRAGYEQYF

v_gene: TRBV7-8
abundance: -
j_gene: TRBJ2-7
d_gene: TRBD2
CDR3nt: TGTGCCAGCAGCTTAATGACTAGCGGGGGTCTTTACGAGCAGTACTTC
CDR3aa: CASSLMTSGGLYEQYF

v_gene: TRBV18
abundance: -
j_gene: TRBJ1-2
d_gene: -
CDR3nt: TGTGCCAGCTCATCGAATAATGGCTACACCTTC
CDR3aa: CASSSNNGYTF

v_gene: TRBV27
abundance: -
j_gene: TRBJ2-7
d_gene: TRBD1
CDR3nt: TGTGCCAGCAGTCCAGGGGGCGGCCTGGGGCAGTACTTC
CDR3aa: CASSPGGGLGQYF

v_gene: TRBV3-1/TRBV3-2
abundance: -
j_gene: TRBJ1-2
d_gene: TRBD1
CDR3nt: TGTGCCAGCAGCCAAGGGGACAGTCGCTCTAAGGGCTACACCTTC
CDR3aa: CASSQGDSRSKGYTF

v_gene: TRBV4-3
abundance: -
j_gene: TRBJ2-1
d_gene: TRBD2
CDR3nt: TGCGCCAGCAGCCAAGAAACTAGCGGGGGTCGCGATGAGCAGTTCTTC
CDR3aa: CASSQETSGGRDEQFF

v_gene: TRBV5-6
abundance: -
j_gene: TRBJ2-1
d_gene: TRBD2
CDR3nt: TGTGCCAGCAGCCGTATGACTAGCGGGGGTCGTCAAGGTGAGCAGTTCTTC
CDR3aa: CASSRMTSGGRQGEQFF

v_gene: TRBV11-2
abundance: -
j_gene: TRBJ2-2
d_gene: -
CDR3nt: TGTGCCAGCAGCTTAAGGCCAGGAACCGGGGAGCTGTTTTTT
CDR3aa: CASSLRPGTGELFF

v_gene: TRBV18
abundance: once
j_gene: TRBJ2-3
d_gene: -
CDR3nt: TGTGCCGGATCCCCAGGAACTTTCACAGATACGCAGTATTTT
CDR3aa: CAGSPGTFTDTQYF

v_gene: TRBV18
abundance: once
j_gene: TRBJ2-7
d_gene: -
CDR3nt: TGTGCCAGCTCACACGGCGGTTCCGAGCAGTACTTC
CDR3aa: CASSHGGSEQYF

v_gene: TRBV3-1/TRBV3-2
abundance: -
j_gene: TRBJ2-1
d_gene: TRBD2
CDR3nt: TGTGCCAGCAGCCAAGCCCTATTAGCGGGGGGACCATACAATGAGCAGTTCTTC
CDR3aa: CASSQALLAGGPYNEQFF

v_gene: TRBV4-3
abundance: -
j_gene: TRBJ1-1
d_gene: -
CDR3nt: TGCGCCAGCAGCCATGAGATTTACCAGGGCACTGAAGCTTTCTTT
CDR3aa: CASSHEIYQGTEAFF

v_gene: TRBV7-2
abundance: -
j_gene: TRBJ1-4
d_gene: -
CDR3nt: TGTGCCAGCAGCTCGTCGCCAACTAATGAAAAACTGTTTTTT
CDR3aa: CASSSSPTNEKLFF

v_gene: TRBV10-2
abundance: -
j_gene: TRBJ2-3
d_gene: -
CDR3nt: TGCGCCAGCAGTGGTCGCGGTGCTAGCACAGATACGCAGTATTTT
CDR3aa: CASSGRGASTDTQYF

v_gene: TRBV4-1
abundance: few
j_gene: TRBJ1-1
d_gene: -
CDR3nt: TGCGCCAGCAGCGCTGCTGAGCGGGGGATGAACACTGAAGCTTTCTTT
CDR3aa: CASSAAERGMNTEAFF

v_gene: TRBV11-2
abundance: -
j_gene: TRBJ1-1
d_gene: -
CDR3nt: TGTGCCAGCAGCCCGGGACAGAACACTGAAGCTTTCTTT
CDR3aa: CASSPGQNTEAFF

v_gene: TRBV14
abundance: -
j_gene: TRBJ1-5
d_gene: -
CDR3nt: TGTGCCAGCAGCCAAGGGGGAGGGGCCCAGCATTTT
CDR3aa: CASSQGGGAQHF

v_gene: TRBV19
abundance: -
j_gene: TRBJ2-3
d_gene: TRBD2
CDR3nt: TGTGCCAGTAGTATTACAAGCGGGGGCCTAAGCACAGATACGCAGTATTTT
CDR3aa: CASSITSGGLSTDTQYF

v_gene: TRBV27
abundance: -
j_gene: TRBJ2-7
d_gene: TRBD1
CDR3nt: TGTGCCAGCAGTTCCGGGACAGGGTCCTTATGGCAGTACTTC
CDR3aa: CASSSGTGSLWQYF

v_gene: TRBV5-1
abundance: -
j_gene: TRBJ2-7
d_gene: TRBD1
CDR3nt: TGCGCCAGCAGGCAGGGACAGGGGGCGGACTACGAGCAGTACTTC
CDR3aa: CASRQGQGADYEQYF

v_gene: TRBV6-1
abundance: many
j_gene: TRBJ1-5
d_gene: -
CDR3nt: TGTGCCAGCAGTGAAGGAGGGGGTTGGGGTCAGCCCCAGCATTTT
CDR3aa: CASSEGGGWGQPQHF

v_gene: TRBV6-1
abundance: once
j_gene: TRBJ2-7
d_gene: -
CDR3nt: TGTGCCAGCAGTGACAGCATCTACGAGCAGTACTTC
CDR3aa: CASSDSIYEQYF

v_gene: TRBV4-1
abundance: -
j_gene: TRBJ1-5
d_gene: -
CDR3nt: TGCGCCAGCAGCCAAGTCATTTCCCCGGGGACAATTAGCAATCAGCCCCAGCATTTT
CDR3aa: CASSQVISPGTISNQPQHF

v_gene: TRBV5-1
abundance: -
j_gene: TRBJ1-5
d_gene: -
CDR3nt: TGCGCCAGCAGCTTGGTAGGCAATCAGCCCCAGCATTTT
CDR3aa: CASSLVGNQPQHF

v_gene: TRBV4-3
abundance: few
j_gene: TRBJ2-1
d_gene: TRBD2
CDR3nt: TGCGCCAGCAGCCACGAACTAGCGGGGGAGGAGCAGTTCTTC
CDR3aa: CASSHELAGEEQFF

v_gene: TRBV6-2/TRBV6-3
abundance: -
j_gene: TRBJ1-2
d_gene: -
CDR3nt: TGTGCCAGCAGTCGTTCTGCATTTTTAGGCTATGGCTACACCTTC
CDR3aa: CASSRSAFLGYGYTF

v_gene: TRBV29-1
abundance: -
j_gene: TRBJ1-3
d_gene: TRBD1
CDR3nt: TGCAGCGTTGAAGGCCATGACAGGGGGCCTGGAAACACCATATATTTT
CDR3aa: CSVEGHDRGPGNTIYF

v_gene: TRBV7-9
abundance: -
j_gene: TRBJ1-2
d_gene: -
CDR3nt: TGTGCCAGCAGCCCCCGTGAAGGCTACACCTTC
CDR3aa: CASSPREGYTF